This is a list of T cell receptor beta chains from one sample in a study of shared clonotypes between healthy human individuals. Measured with immunoSEQ multiplex PCR; TCRdb has only the in-frame clones, and not every one. The repertoire holds some 2,100,000 clones, with approximately 94% as singletons. The sequenced material came from naive CD8+ T cells from PBMCs. The receptors here all came from a man between 18 and 29 years old in good health. Some clones in this sample may be carry-over from other donors' samples. The CDR3 runs from the conserved cysteine through the conserved F or W. A D gene is named only where the DNA matches it firmly. Rows may omit the clone size; those that give it use once, few, many or a size class.

. | TRBJ1-3 | TRBV10-3 | . | CAIRGYEALYSGNTIYF | TGTGCCATCAGGGGGTATGAGGCCTTATACTCTGGAAACACCATATATTTT
. | TRBJ2-1 | TRBV19 | . | CASSITAGPVAYNEQFF | TGTGCCAGTAGTATTACAGCGGGCCCGGTAGCCTACAATGAGCAGTTCTTC
. | TRBJ2-5 | TRBV4-1 | . | CASTRRAGDPKETQYF | TGCGCCAGCACTCGCAGAGCGGGTGATCCAAAAGAGACCCAGTACTTC
. | TRBJ2-7 | TRBV19 | . | CASSMTPQESYEQYF | TGTGCCAGTAGTATGACACCCCAGGAGTCCTACGAGCAGTACTTC
. | TRBJ2-7 | TRBV10-3 | TRBD1 | CAISELSTGGNPYEQYF | TGTGCCATCAGTGAGTTATCCACAGGGGGCAATCCCTACGAGCAGTACTTC
. | TRBJ1-1 | TRBV4-1 | . | CASYSRGAGNTEAFF | TGCGCCAGCTACAGCCGGGGGGCTGGGAACACTGAAGCTTTCTTT
once | TRBJ2-1 | TRBV27 | TRBD2 | CASSHYAGTIIHNEQFF | TGTGCCAGCAGTCACTACGCCGGGACTATCATACACAATGAGCAGTTCTTC
. | TRBJ1-4 | TRBV7-9 | TRBD1 | CASSPERGPLKLFF | TGTGCCAGCAGCCCCGAAAGGGGGCCATTAAAACTGTTTTTT
. | TRBJ1-2 | TRBV19 | . | CASSTRTANYGYTF | TGTGCCAGTAGTACGAGGACAGCTAACTATGGCTACACCTTC
. | TRBJ2-1 | TRBV11-2 | . | CAVGYRGAYNEQFF | TGTGCCGTAGGGTATCGGGGAGCCTACAATGAGCAGTTCTTC
. | TRBJ1-1 | TRBV6-1 | . | CASNEPQKNTEAFF | TGTGCCAGCAACGAGCCACAGAAGAACACTGAAGCTTTCTTT
. | TRBJ2-7 | TRBV11-1 | TRBD2 | CASSLGGRAYEQYF | TGTGCCAGCAGCTTAGGGGGGAGGGCCTACGAGCAGTACTTC
. | TRBJ1-4 | TRBV2 | . | CASSEMAPNEKLFF | TGTGCCAGCAGTGAAATGGCCCCTAATGAAAAACTGTTTTTT
. | TRBJ2-1 | TRBV5-1 | TRBD2 | CASSSWTSPSREQFF | TGCGCCAGCAGCTCCTGGACTAGCCCCAGCCGAGAGCAGTTCTTC
. | TRBJ2-1 | TRBV19 | . | CATIGSPVNNEQFF | TGTGCCACTATTGGGTCGCCGGTCAACAATGAGCAGTTCTTC
. | TRBJ1-2 | TRBV28 | . | CASSSGRNYGYTF | TGTGCCAGCAGTTCCGGCAGGAACTATGGCTACACCTTC
. | TRBJ2-2 | TRBV7-9 | TRBD2 | CASSLGPVRRGSGELFF | TGTGCCAGCAGCTTAGGGCCGGTACGGCGGGGGTCCGGGGAGCTGTTTTTT
. | TRBJ2-2 | TRBV15 | . | CATSRNVGGELFF | TGTGCCACCAGCAGAAACGTAGGCGGGGAGCTGTTTTTT
. | TRBJ2-7 | TRBV28 | TRBD2 | CASSHTSGGAYSYEQYF | TGTGCCAGCAGTCATACGTCGGGGGGGGCCTACTCCTACGAGCAGTACTTC
. | TRBJ2-7 | TRBV7-2 | TRBD1 | CASSVSSDRAYEQYF | TGTGCCAGCAGTGTTAGTAGTGACAGGGCCTACGAGCAGTACTTC
. | TRBJ2-7 | TRBV7-8 | TRBD2 | CASSQPLSGGASYEQYF | TGTGCCAGCAGCCAACCTCTTAGCGGGGGGGCCTCCTACGAGCAGTACTTC
few | TRBJ1-1 | TRBV10-3 | TRBD1 | CAITADRRAEAFF | TGTGCCATCACTGCGGACAGGAGGGCTGAAGCTTTCTTT
. | TRBJ2-4 | TRBV7-8 | . | CASSFLQADEVGIQYF | TGTGCCAGCAGCTTTCTCCAAGCAGATGAAGTTGGCATTCAGTACTTC
. | TRBJ2-3 | TRBV19 | TRBD2 | CASSPGLAGAVYPDTQYF | TGTGCCAGTAGTCCAGGACTAGCGGGAGCGGTTTATCCAGATACGCAGTATTTT
. | TRBJ2-7 | TRBV25-1 | TRBD2 | CTSSAIAGPAYEQYF | TGTACCAGCAGTGCCATAGCGGGACCAGCCTACGAGCAGTACTTC